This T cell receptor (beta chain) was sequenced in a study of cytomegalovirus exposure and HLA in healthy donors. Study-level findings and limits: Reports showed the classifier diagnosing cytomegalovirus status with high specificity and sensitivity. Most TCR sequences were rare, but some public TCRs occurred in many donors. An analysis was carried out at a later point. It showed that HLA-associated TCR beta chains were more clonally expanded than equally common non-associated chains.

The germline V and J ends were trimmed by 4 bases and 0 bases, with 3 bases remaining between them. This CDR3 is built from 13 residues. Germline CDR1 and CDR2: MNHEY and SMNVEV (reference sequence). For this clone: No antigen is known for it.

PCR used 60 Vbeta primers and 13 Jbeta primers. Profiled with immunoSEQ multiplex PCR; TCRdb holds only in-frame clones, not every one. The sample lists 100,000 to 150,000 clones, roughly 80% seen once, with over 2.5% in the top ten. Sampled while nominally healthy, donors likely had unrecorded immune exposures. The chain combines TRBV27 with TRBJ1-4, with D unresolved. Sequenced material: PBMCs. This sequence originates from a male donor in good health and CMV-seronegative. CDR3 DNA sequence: TGTGCCAGCAGTTCTGCAACTAATGAAAAACTGTTTTTT. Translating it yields CASSSATNEKLFF. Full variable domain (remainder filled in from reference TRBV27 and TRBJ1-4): EAQVTQNPRYLITVTGKKLTVTCSQNMNHEYMSWYRQDPGLGLRQIYYSMNVEVTDKGDVPEGYKVSRKEKRNFPLILESPSPNQTSLYFCASSSATNEKLFFGSGTQLSVL.